One T cell receptor beta chain is described in this entry. CDR3 size: 14 residues. Trimming removed 3 bases at V and 2 bases at J, with 10 bases between. The V gene's germline CDR1 is KGHSH and CDR2 LQKENI. This sample stems from a study of immune evolution from preneoplasia to lung adenocarcinoma. The method was immunoSEQ multiplex PCR; TCRdb's version includes in-frame clones alone and lacks a portion of them. This table has 7,500 to 10,000 clones, 80% appearing once. The sequence came from a person aged 70 to 85 with lung adenocarcinoma. Some clones in this sample may be carry-over from other donors' samples. Sample: FFPE minimally invasive lung adenocarcinoma tissue. V is TRBV18 and J is TRBJ1-1; D uncertain. The CDR3 nucleotides are TGTGCCAGCTCACCGGCTGGATTAAACACTGAAGCTTTCTTT. It encodes CASSPAGLNTEAFF.